This T cell receptor beta chain was captured by sequencing in a study of T cells in localized non-small cell lung cancer. Study observations and caveats: Among the tissues sampled, uninvolved adjacent lung had the highest T cell clonality, above tumor. Of the top 100 tumor clones, median around 62 were in adjacent lung, approximately 30 among its top 100. With higher T cell density in blood came longer overall survival. It remains possible that heterogeneity exists, since only one tumor region was sequenced.

Looked up from germline, CDR1 is LNHDA and CDR2 is SQIVND (reference sequence). The CDR3 loop spans 16 amino acids. V shed 1 base, J shed 8 bases, and the junction held 10 bases outside the gene matches. To note about this clone: The antigen is not known.

The repertoire was sequenced with immunoSEQ multiplex PCR; TCRdb's copy has only in-frame clones and lacks some. The sample shows some 5,900 clones, around 26% of them seen only once. This sequence joins TRBV19 and TRBJ2-1; TRBD2 matches 8 bases. Sequencing was performed on lung tumor tissue, taken before any cancer treatment. The clonotype comes from a female donor at least 60 years old with stage I lung adenocarcinoma. CDR3 sequence: CASSIGLAGRFYEQFF. CDR3 nucleotides: TGTGCCAGTAGTATAGGCCTAGCGGGTCGGTTCTATGAGCAGTTCTTC.